The 21 T cell receptor beta chains listed next were all sequenced from one sample in a study of T-cell reconstitution after alpha-beta-depleted transplantation in children. Preparing the TCRbeta library involved the use of unique molecular identifiers. TCRdb ran MiXCR on the PCR reads and lists one entry per CDR3 protein. The table records a few hundred thousand distinct CDR3 sequences, approximately 9.9% of them present only once. Sample: PBMCs from the stem cell graft donor, taken from the stem cell graft. Every receptor here comes from a human donor who donated a stem cell graft to a child with SCID.

This clonotype was recorded at least ten times. The rearrangement links TRBV20-1 to TRBJ1-5; D is perhaps TRBD1 (6 bases). V dropped 3 bases and J dropped 6 bases, with 9 bases sitting between them. The CDR3 consists of 12 residues. CDR1 DFQATT and CDR2 SNEGSKA come from the germline V gene (reference sequence). CDR3 nucleotide sequence: TGCAGTGCTAGGGGGGGCGGTCAGCCCCAGCATTTT. This encodes CSARGGGQPQHF.

The J gene is TRBJ2-7, the V gene TRBV5-1; TRBD2 matches at 7 bases. The CDR3 extends over 12 amino acids. CDR1 and CDR2 (germline): SGHRS, YFSETQ. The V segment lost 4 bases and the J segment 6 bases; nucleotides outside the gene matches: 4. The CDR3 DNA sequence: TGCGCCAGCAGCGCCTCGGGGGGCGAGCAGTACTTC. Residues: CASSASGGEQYF.

The sample holds a few counts of this clonotype. A read error is possible here, since a much larger clone lies one base away. The chain links TRBV7-2 to TRBJ1-1; 9 positions agree with TRBD1. The germline CDR1 and CDR2 sequences are SGHTA and FQGNSA. This CDR3 spans 14 amino acids. The V segment lost 5 bases and the J segment 4 bases; nucleotides outside the gene matches: 5. CDR3 residues: CASSVQGASTEAFF. In DNA, the CDR3 is TGTGCCAGCAGCGTACAGGGGGCGAGCACTGAAGCTTTCTTT.

This clonotype was recorded many times. V gene TRBV7-2 combines with J gene TRBJ1-2; D not certain. The V end lost 3 bases, the J end lost 6 bases, and 11 bases lay between the germline ends. Per the germline V gene, CDR1 is SGHTA and CDR2 is FQGNSA. The length of the CDR3 is 13 residues. CDR3 region: CASSFRTDHGYTF. In DNA form, the CDR3 reads TGTGCCAGCAGCTTTAGGACCGACCATGGCTACACCTTC.

This clonotype was observed at least ten times. The chain has TRBV12-3 or TRBV12-4 and TRBJ2-5; the D gene could be TRBD1 or TRBD2 (6 bases each). V lost 5 bases, J lost 5 bases, and 21 bases lay in between. The CDR3 sequence is 16 residues long. This CDR3 is CASSGLGGSDRETQYF. CDR3 DNA: TGTGCCAGCAGTGGCTTGGGGGGATCCGACAGGGAGACCCAGTACTTC.

Of note for this clonotype: Mismatch with germline at one junction end may stem from a read error. The J gene is TRBJ2-7, the V gene TRBV5-5, with D tentatively TRBD1 (5 bases). This CDR3 has 15 residues. The germline V gene has CDR1 SGHKS and CDR2 YYEKEE (reference sequence). In nucleotides, the CDR3 is TGTGCCAGCATCTTGGCCGTTGCAGGGACCTACGAGCAGTACTTC. The encoded protein is CASILAVAGTYEQYF. The whole variable domain, remainder taken from reference TRBV5-5 and TRBJ2-7, is DAGVTQSPTHLIKTRGQQVTLRCSPISGHKSVSWYQQVLGQGPQFIFQYYEKEERGRGNFPDRFSARQFPNYSSELNVNALLLGDSALYLCASILAVAGTYEQYFGPGTRLTVT.

This clonotype was counted at least ten times. The rearrangement links TRBV4-1 to TRBJ2-2; no firm D call. V lost 0 bases and J 6 bases, leaving 14 bases between the germline ends. Germline CDR1 is MGHRA and CDR2 is YSYEKL. This CDR3 comprises 16 residues. CDR3 sequence: CASSQDSRRVAGELFF. CDR3 DNA: TGCGCCAGCAGCCAAGATAGCCGCCGGGTGGCCGGGGAGCTGTTTTTT.

This clonotype was counted many times. The chain combines TRBV4-3 with TRBJ2-5; 8 nucleotides line up with TRBD2. With V trimmed by 10 bases and J by 4 bases, 5 bases remained unmatched. The CDR3 runs to 12 residues. Germline CDR1 and CDR2: LGHNA and YSLEER. Written as DNA, the CDR3 is TGCGCCACAGGGACTAGAGGAGAGACCCAGTACTTC. It translates to CATGTRGETQYF.

The chain carries TRBV5-1 and TRBJ1-3; no firm D call. Deletions cut 0 bases from V and 1 base from J, with 5 bases between. CDR1 is SGHRS and CDR2 is YFSETQ in the germline V gene. The CDR3 consists of 14 residues. The CDR3 nucleotides are TGCGCCAGCAGCTTGGATACATCTGGAAACACCATATATTTT. Protein sequence: CASSLDTSGNTIYF.

This clonotype occurred many times. The chain employs TRBV20-1 and TRBJ2-7; D is unresolved. V was pared by 2 bases and J by 2 bases, with 10 bases between. The CDR3 loop spans 13 amino acids. The germline gives CDR1 DFQATT, CDR2 SNEGSKA (reference sequence). For the CDR3, the DNA is TGCAGTGCTAGATGGGGTAGGACCTACGAGCAGTACTTC. This encodes CSARWGRTYEQYF.

This clonotype was seen repeatedly, ten times or more. The V gene is TRBV6-1, the J gene TRBJ1-4; 7 bases line up with TRBD1. The ends lost 4 bases at V and 5 bases at J; junction bases unmatched: 7. The length of the CDR3 is 15 residues. From germline, CDR1 is MNHNS and CDR2 SASEGT. The CDR3, as DNA: TGTGCCAGCAGTGCGAGGGACAGCCTAAATGAAAAACTGTTTTTT. Residues: CASSARDSLNEKLFF.

This clonotype was counted many times. The CDR3 is CASSLGSNVGETQYF. The CDR3 bases are TGTGCCAGCAGCTTAGGGTCCAACGTTGGGGAGACCCAGTACTTC. The chain recombines TRBV7-7 with TRBJ2-5; no clear D. Germline values: CDR1 SSHAT, CDR2 FNYEAQ (reference sequence). V lost 1 base, J lost 5 bases, and 14 bases lay in between. This CDR3 contains 15 residues.

This clonotype was recorded a few times. The chain is built from TRBV6-6 and TRBJ1-1; D unresolved. The CDR3 contains 13 residues. Germline assignment: CDR1 MNHNY and CDR2 SVGAGI (reference sequence). Deletions cut 2 bases from V and 1 base from J, with 5 bases between. The chain's CDR3 is CASSYPENTEAFF. CDR3 DNA: TGTGCCAGCAGTTACCCGGAGAACACTGAAGCTTTCTTT.

This chain links TRBV7-3 with TRBJ2-1; 11 nucleotides align to TRBD2. The CDR3 is 14 residues long. Germline CDR1 reads SGHTA; CDR2 reads FQGTGA. The J segment lost 10 bases and the V segment lost 6 bases, leaving 8 bases of the junction unmatched. Written as DNA, the CDR3 is TGTGCCAGCAGATTAGCGGGGGGGGGAAGAGAGCAGTTCTTC. It is translated as CASRLAGGGREQFF.

The rearrangement links TRBV4-3 to TRBJ1-2; unclear D gene. The ends were cut back, 0 bases at V and 0 bases at J, with 17 bases in the middle. Germline loops: CDR1 LGHNA, CDR2 YSLEER. There are 18 residues in the CDR3. The CDR3, as DNA: TGCGCCAGCAGCCAAGAAGAGTTTTTTCCCGAGCCTAACTATGGCTACACCTTC. Translation: CASSQEEFFPEPNYGYTF.

Ten or more counts support this clonotype. CDR3 nucleotides: TGTGCCAGCAGCTTAGTCCTCGGGACGGACACTGAAGCTTTCTTT. Its translation is CASSLVLGTDTEAFF. The chain recombines TRBV7-2 with TRBJ1-1, with a weak D call TRBD1 (5 bases). The V gene's germline CDR1 is SGHTA and CDR2 FQGNSA. CDR3 length: 15 residues. Trimming took off 1 base at V and 3 bases at J, with 12 bases between the two ends.

This clonotype was seen repeatedly, ten times or more. The J gene is TRBJ1-1, the V gene TRBV6-5; tentative D call: TRBD1 (5 bases). Germline values: CDR1 MNHEY, CDR2 SVGAGI. The CDR3 is 16 amino acids. V gave up 4 bases and J gave up 4 bases, with 19 bases separating them. CDR3 DNA: TGTGCCAGCAGTTCCTTCACCAGGAGGGGAGCCACTGAAGCTTTCTTT. Encoded protein: CASSSFTRRGATEAFF.

This clonotype appeared many times. The V gene is TRBV7-9, the J gene TRBJ1-5; 8 bases line up with TRBD1. The germline V gene encodes CDR1 SEHNR and CDR2 FQNEAQ (reference sequence). The CDR3 loop spans 19 amino acids. With V trimmed by 1 base and J by 0 bases, 11 bases remained unmatched. The CDR3 bases are TGTGCCAGCAGCTTAGAGGGCAGGGGGCTTCTGTATAGCAATCAGCCCCAGCATTTT. Translated: CASSLEGRGLLYSNQPQHF. The complete variable domain, with remaining parts taken from reference TRBV7-9 and TRBJ1-5, reads DTGVSQNPRHKITKRGQNVTFRCDPISEHNRLYWYRQTLGQGPEFLTYFQNEAQLEKSRLLSDRFSAERPKGSFSTLEIQRTEQGDSAMYLCASSLEGRGLLYSNQPQHFGDGTRLSIL.

Ten or more counts support this clonotype. This chain uses TRBV27 with TRBJ2-3; the D gene is possibly TRBD1 (5 bases). The CDR3 loop spans 12 amino acids. V lost 6 bases to trimming and J lost 6 bases, with 10 bases between them. Germline-derived CDR1 and CDR2 are MNHEY and SMNVEV (reference sequence). CDR3 DNA: TGTGCCAGCAGCTACAACAGGGATACGCAGTATTTT. This gives the protein CASSYNRDTQYF.

This clonotype was observed at least ten times. This chain uses TRBV7-8 with TRBJ2-1; tentatively, D is TRBD1 (6 bases). Deletions cut 0 bases from V and 5 bases from J, with 17 bases between. In germline, CDR1 is SGHVS, CDR2 FQNEAQ. The CDR3 spans 17 residues. CDR3 protein: CASSLALVGATNNEQFF. The CDR3 region has the DNA TGTGCCAGCAGCTTAGCGCTAGTGGGGGCCACGAACAATGAGCAGTTCTTC. Based on the CDR3 plus reference TRBV7-8 and TRBJ2-1, the full variable domain is GAGVSQSPRYKVAKRGQDVALRCDPISGHVSLFWYQQALGQGPEFLTYFQNEAQLDKSGLPSDRFFAERPEGSVSTLKIQRTQQEDSAVYLCASSLALVGATNNEQFFGPGTRLTVL.

This clonotype has ten or more counts. The chain links TRBV20-1 to TRBJ2-2; 10 bases fit TRBD2. CDR3 length equals 14 residues. The J segment lost 5 bases and the V segment lost 7 bases, leaving 7 bases of the junction unmatched. Germline V gene data show CDR1 as DFQATT and CDR2 as SNEGSKA (reference sequence). CDR3 sequence (DNA): TGCAGTGTTTCGAGCGGGGGGGTGACCGGGGAGCTGTTTTTT. Amino acids: CSVSSGGVTGELFF.